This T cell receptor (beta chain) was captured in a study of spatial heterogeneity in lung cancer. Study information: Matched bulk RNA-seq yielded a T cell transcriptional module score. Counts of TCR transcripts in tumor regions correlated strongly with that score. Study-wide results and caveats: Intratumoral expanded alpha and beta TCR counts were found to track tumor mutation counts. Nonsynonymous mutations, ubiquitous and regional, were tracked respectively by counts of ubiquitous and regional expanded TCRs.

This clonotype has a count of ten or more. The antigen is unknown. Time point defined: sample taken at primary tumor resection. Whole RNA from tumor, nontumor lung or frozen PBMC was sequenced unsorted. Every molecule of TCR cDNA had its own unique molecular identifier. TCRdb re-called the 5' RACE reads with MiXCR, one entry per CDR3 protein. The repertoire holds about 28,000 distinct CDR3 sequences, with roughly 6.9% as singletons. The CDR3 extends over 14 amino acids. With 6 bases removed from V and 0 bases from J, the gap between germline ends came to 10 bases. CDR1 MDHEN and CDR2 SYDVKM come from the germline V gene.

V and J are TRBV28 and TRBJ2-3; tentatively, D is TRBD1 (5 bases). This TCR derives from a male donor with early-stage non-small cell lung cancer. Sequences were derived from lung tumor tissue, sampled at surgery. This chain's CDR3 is CASSRAWSTDTQYF. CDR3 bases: TGTGCCAGCAGCAGGGCCTGGAGCACAGATACGCAGTATTTT.